The 23 T cell receptor beta chains below come from one sample, sequenced in a study of blood T cell repertoires in COVID-19. Clones were read by immunoSEQ multiplex PCR, and TCRdb kept only the in-frame ones, dropping some. The table lists about 76,000 clones, roughly 84% of them singletons, with over 9.5% in the top ten. Sequencing was done on a sample of peripheral blood. These receptors came from a man aged 55 to 70 with COVID-19, enrolled during active disease.

This clone was found once. This rearrangement joins TRBV7-9 to TRBJ2-7; D unresolved. CDR1 and CDR2 (germline): SEHNR, FQNEAQ (reference sequence). Trimming took off 5 bases at V and 2 bases at J, with 13 bases between the two ends. The CDR3 is 14 residues long. The CDR3 nucleotides are TGTGCCAGCAGCACCGCCGGTGCTCCCTACGAGCAGTACTTC. It codes for CASSTAGAPYEQYF.

The genes are TRBV9 and TRBJ2-1; TRBD1 might be the D (6 bases). V lost 2 bases, J lost 5 bases, and 14 bases lay in between. CDR1 is SGDLS, CDR2 YYNGEE, per germline. CDR3 length: 15 residues. CDR3 amino acids: CASSVVQGRNNEQFF. As DNA, the CDR3 is TGTGCCAGCAGCGTTGTACAGGGTAGAAACAATGAGCAGTTCTTC.

The chain recombines TRBV30 with TRBJ1-1; 9 bases agree with TRBD1. Losses at the gene ends were 5 bases for V and 4 bases for J; bases not matched to a gene: 5. CDR1 and CDR2 from the germline V gene are GTSNPN and SVGIG (reference sequence). This CDR3 spans 13 amino acids. The DNA of the CDR3 is TGTGCCTGGCGGGACAGGGTCACCACTGAAGCTTTCTTT. This codes for CAWRDRVTTEAFF.

The chain is built from TRBV19 and TRBJ2-7; 11 bases line up with TRBD2. Germline V CDR1 and CDR2: LNHDA, SQIVND (reference sequence). This CDR3 contains 15 residues. J was trimmed by 6 bases and V by 6 bases; bases with no gene match: 10. The CDR3 nucleotides read TGTGCCAGTAGGCCCACTAGCGGGAGTAACTTCGAGCAGTACTTC. Translating gives CASRPTSGSNFEQYF.

This chain links TRBV14 with TRBJ1-2, with unresolved D. The germline V and J ends were trimmed by 4 bases and 2 bases, with 17 bases remaining between them. The CDR3 has 16 amino acids. Looked up from germline, CDR1 is SGHDN and CDR2 is FVKESK. For the CDR3, the DNA is TGTGCCAGCAGCCCCCGGGGAGAGAAATTAAACTATGGCTACACCTTC. Protein sequence: CASSPRGEKLNYGYTF.

The chain links TRBV18 to TRBJ1-2, with no clear D. The germline V and J ends were trimmed by 6 bases and 4 bases, with 15 bases remaining between them. CDR3 size: 14 residues. Germline CDR1 is KGHSH and CDR2 is LQKENI. The CDR3 is CASSPGLDLYGYTF. The CDR3 DNA is TGTGCCAGCTCCCCGGGGTTGGACCTCTATGGCTACACCTTC.

The chain uses TRBV6-1 and TRBJ1-6; tentative D call: TRBD1 (5 bases). The CDR3 runs 14 residues. V was cut by 3 bases and J by 8 bases, with 11 bases left in between. Looked up from germline, CDR1 is MNHNS and CDR2 is SASEGT. The CDR3 sequence is CASSDQGRDSPLHF. CDR3 DNA sequence: TGTGCCAGCAGTGATCAGGGTAGGGATTCACCCCTCCACTTT.

V and J are TRBV6-4 and TRBJ2-1; TRBD2 aligns across 12 bases. The CDR3 runs 14 residues. From germline, CDR1 is MRHNA and CDR2 SNTAGT. V shed 8 bases, J shed 8 bases, and the junction held 7 bases outside the gene matches. As DNA, the CDR3 is TGTGCCAGCTCCCCGACTAGCGGGGGCTATGAGCAGTTCTTC. It specifies CASSPTSGGYEQFF.

This clone has just one count. The gene calls are TRBV6-4 and TRBJ1-5, with TRBD1 matching over 7 bases. The CDR3 consists of 13 residues. Trimming at V came to 3 bases and at J to 7 bases, leaving 3 bases not matched to a gene. Germline lookup yields CDR1 MRHNA and CDR2 SNTAGT. CDR3 in amino acids: CASSEGGGQPQHF. In DNA form, the CDR3 reads TGTGCCAGCAGTGAAGGGGGCGGACAGCCCCAGCATTTT.

V and J are TRBV6-6 and TRBJ1-2, with 7 bases fitting TRBD1. V lost 4 bases, J lost 2 bases, and 4 bases stayed unmatched. The CDR3 has 14 amino acids. Germline loops: CDR1 MNHNY, CDR2 SVGAGI (reference sequence). CDR3 DNA: TGTGCCAGCAGTTGGCACAGGGGCAACTATGGCTACACCTTC. Translated, it gives CASSWHRGNYGYTF.

This sequence joins TRBV14 and TRBJ1-4; 10 bases fit TRBD1. The trim removed 6 bases at V and 2 bases at J, leaving 3 bases unmatched. Germline-derived CDR1 and CDR2 are SGHDN and FVKESK. The CDR3 is 15 amino acids. CDR3 amino acids: CASRDRGITNEKLFF. In DNA form, the CDR3 reads TGTGCCAGCAGGGACAGGGGGATCACTAATGAAAAACTGTTTTTT. The variable domain in full, with the rest retrieved from reference TRBV14 and TRBJ1-4, is EAGVTQFPSHSVIEKGQTVTLRCDPISGHDNLYWYRRVMGKEIKFLLHFVKESKQDESGMPNNRFLAERTGGTYSTLKVQPAELEDSGVYFCASRDRGITNEKLFFGSGTQLSVL.

DNA of the CDR3: TGTGCCAGCAGTGACCAAGACAGGGCGAACACTGAAGCTTTCTTT. Protein: CASSDQDRANTEAFF. The genes are TRBV6-1 and TRBJ1-1; 7 bases align to TRBD1. Germline CDR1 reads MNHNS; CDR2 reads SASEGT. The CDR3 has 15 residues. V trimming: 3 bases; J trimming: 1 base; junction bases outside the gene matches: 5.

The V gene is TRBV19, the J gene TRBJ2-1, with 7 bases matching TRBD2. The CDR3 extends over 17 amino acids. Trimming cost V 3 bases and J 4 bases; bases outside gene matches: 12. The germline V gene encodes CDR1 LNHDA and CDR2 SQIVND (reference sequence). The CDR3 loop reads CASSIWRGGLDYNEQFF. Written as DNA, the CDR3 is TGTGCCAGTAGTATTTGGAGGGGAGGACTAGATTACAATGAGCAGTTCTTC.

The chain uses TRBV5-1 and TRBJ1-2, with D tentatively TRBD1 (6 bases). V gave up 3 bases and J gave up 2 bases, with 20 bases separating them. This CDR3 region has 17 residues. Germline V gives CDR1 SGHRS, CDR2 YFSETQ. CDR3 in amino acids: CASSSTLTGKGNYGYTF. CDR3 sequence (DNA): TGCGCCAGCAGCTCAACCCTGACAGGAAAGGGGAACTATGGCTACACCTTC.

J is TRBJ2-3 and V is TRBV6-1, with 9 bases that match TRBD1. The CDR3 has 14 residues. Unmatched junction bases numbered 2, after V lost 2 bases and J lost 5 bases. Germline loops: CDR1 MNHNS, CDR2 SASEGT. In DNA, the CDR3 is TGTGCCAGCAGTGAACGACAGGGGGTAGATACGCAGTATTTT. It specifies CASSERQGVDTQYF.

The CDR3 region is CASSEFAAAGNTIYF. As DNA, the CDR3 is TGTGCCAGCAGTGAATTTGCGGCCGCTGGAAACACCATATATTTT. The chain links TRBV2 to TRBJ1-3; no firm D call. The CDR3 is made up of 15 amino acids. The V end was cut by 2 bases, the J end by 2 bases, with 10 bases between. CDR1 SNHLY and CDR2 FYNNEI come from the germline V gene.

This rearrangement joins TRBV7-9 to TRBJ1-1, with 12 positions matching TRBD1. J was trimmed by 5 bases and V by 8 bases; bases with no gene match: 12. This CDR3 contains 16 residues. The germline CDR1 and CDR2 sequences are SEHNR and FQNEAQ (reference sequence). In DNA, the CDR3 is TGTGCCAGCGTTCCCGGGACAGGGGGCTTGAGGACTGAAGCTTTCTTT. As protein: CASVPGTGGLRTEAFF.

This chain joins TRBV9 and TRBJ2-7; D is uncertain. In germline, CDR1 is SGDLS, CDR2 YYNGEE. The CDR3 consists of 16 residues. V lost 4 bases and J 7 bases, leaving 24 bases between the germline ends. CDR3 protein: CASSSPRGRSSREQYF. CDR3 nucleotides: TGTGCCAGCAGCTCCCCCCGAGGTAGGTCCTCGAGGGAGCAGTACTTC.

The gene calls are TRBV30 and TRBJ1-4, with D possibly being TRBD1 (5 bases). CDR3 length equals 14 residues. Per the germline V gene, CDR1 is GTSNPN and CDR2 is SVGIG (reference sequence). V lost 7 bases and J 4 bases, leaving 16 bases between the germline ends. CDR3 sequence (DNA): TGTGCCTACCAAAGGGGATTGGGTAATGAAAAACTGTTTTTT. Translation: CAYQRGLGNEKLFF.

The rearrangement links TRBV10-2 to TRBJ2-3; TRBD1 agrees at 8 bases. CDR1 is WSHSY and CDR2 is SAAADI in the germline V gene. Trimming removed 5 bases from V and 3 bases from J; junction bases left unmatched: 7. This CDR3 is built from 15 residues. CDR3 loop: CASSSGQGWTDTQYF. The CDR3 coding sequence is TGCGCCAGCAGTTCTGGACAGGGTTGGACAGATACGCAGTATTTT.

This chain uses TRBV20-1 with TRBJ1-1; D unclear. This CDR3 region has 13 residues. Per germline, CDR1 DFQATT and CDR2 SNEGSKA (reference sequence). V lost 6 bases, J lost 4 bases, and 15 bases lay in between. The DNA of the CDR3 is TGCAGTGCAAGTGTCAGGTATCCCACTGAAGCTTTCTTT. Its protein product is CSASVRYPTEAFF.

The table lists this clone with a few counts. The chain couples TRBV2 to TRBJ2-7, with 9 positions matching TRBD1. This CDR3 has 14 amino acids. Germline lookup yields CDR1 SNHLY and CDR2 FYNNEI. The V and J ends lost 11 bases and 6 bases, in that order; junction bases with no gene match: 14. The CDR3 here is CADQGATGGGEQYF. CDR3 nucleotide sequence: TGTGCCGATCAGGGGGCCACAGGGGGCGGCGAGCAGTACTTC.

V gene TRBV5-6 combines with J gene TRBJ2-6, with 8 bases that match TRBD1. Germline V gene lookup returns CDR1 SGHDT and CDR2 YYEEEE. The length of the CDR3 is 15 residues. The trim removed 4 bases at V and 3 bases at J, leaving 3 bases unmatched. The chain's CDR3 is CASSLRGRGANVLTF. The CDR3 region has the DNA TGTGCCAGCAGCCTCAGGGGGCGTGGGGCCAACGTCCTGACTTTC.